This T cell receptor (beta chain) was obtained from a study of T cells in Graves' hyperthyroidism and ophthalmopathy. TCR beta CDR3 region amplification was performed from RNA transcripts. The TCR CDR3 was amplified in a first-round RT-PCR using the HTBI primer set. TCRdb passed the multiplex PCR reads through MiXCR, listing each CDR3 protein once. The table includes 300,000 to 400,000 distinct CDR3 sequences, 15% to 20% detected once. Study-level findings and limits: The blood repertoire included most of the expanded thyroid clonotypes above 0.001.

This clonotype occurred many times. Its antigen is not known. The germline V and J ends were trimmed by 3 bases and 2 bases, with 16 bases remaining between them. The CDR3 consists of 16 residues. The V gene's germline CDR1 is KGHSH and CDR2 LQKENI. The sample was blood. The chain is built from TRBV18 and TRBJ1-1; D might be TRBD1 (6 bases). This TCR was sampled from a woman between 45 and 65 years old with Graves' hyperthyroidism. CDR3 loop: CASSPPGDGLNTEAFF. The DNA of the CDR3 is TGTGCCAGCTCACCCCCAGGGGACGGGTTAAACACTGAAGCTTTCTTT.